This TCR beta chain was identified during a study of T cells after yellow fever vaccination. Study-level results: Highly abundant clonotypes carried over from the bulk population could end up in FACS-sorted repertoires as contaminants. Although the secondary response was weaker, it peaked faster, at day 5 versus 15. Reappearing after the booster were most of the clones from primary vaccination (roughly 95% CD4, roughly 86% CD8).

The length of the CDR3 is 15 residues. Germline V CDR1 and CDR2: SGHAT, FQNNGV. Between the trimmed V and J ends, which lost 6 bases and 4 bases, there was a span of 18 bases. 5'RACE template switching produced TCR cDNA carrying a universal primer site and UMIs. TCRdb analysed the 5' RACE reads with MiXCR anew, one entry per CDR3 protein. The sample lists 300,000 to 400,000 distinct CDR3 sequences, around 8.1% seen once, with approximately 16% in the top ten. About this clonotype: The antigen remains unidentified.

Specimen: PBMCs, collected roughly 47 days after the first yellow fever vaccination. This sequence originates from a young man who received the YFV17D yellow fever vaccine. V gene TRBV11-2 combines with J gene TRBJ1-2, with D possibly TRBD1 on 5 matching bases. The CDR3 sequence: CASRRPGDGAYGYTF. The CDR3 DNA is TGTGCCAGCAGAAGACCCGGAGACGGGGCCTATGGCTACACCTTC.